This T cell receptor beta chain was obtained from a study of CD8 T cells in ankylosing spondylitis. This clonotype occurred many times. Germline trimming cut 2 bases from V and 7 bases from J; bases unmatched to any gene: 7. Germline V gene sequence: CDR1 SGHVS, CDR2 FNYEAQ. This CDR3 has 15 residues. Preparation of TCR beta libraries was done by quantitative 5'-RACE with molecular barcodes. TCRdb analysed the 5' RACE reads with MiXCR anew, one entry per CDR3 protein. The repertoire consists of about 160,000 distinct CDR3 sequences, with approximately 9% occurring once and the leading ten covering approximately 15%.

The genes are TRBV7-6 and TRBJ2-1; 8 bases are a match to TRBD1. The sample comprised blood, either unsorted or a sorted T cell fraction (not recorded which). This TCR was recovered from a female donor with ankylosing spondylitis or in good health (not recorded which). CDR3 residues: CASSLMGQGANEQFF. CDR3 sequence (DNA): TGTGCCAGCAGCTTAATGGGGCAGGGGGCAAATGAGCAGTTCTTC.